The 20 T cell receptor beta chains reported below all come from one sample, sequenced in a study of cytomegalovirus exposure and HLA in healthy donors (dated by TCRdb to about 2017). The library was prepared using the immunoSEQ multiplex PCR assay. The clones in this table, taken by TCRdb from immuneACCESS, are in-frame only. Not every clone is retained; where verified, under half of the shortfall comes from an unresolved V gene, and the cause of the rest is unknown. In this sample the table shows over 110,000 clones, roughly 86% of which occur a single time. Of the sample, roughly 1.4% is held by the ten largest clones. Sequencing used PBMCs. The source is a woman aged 30 to 39 in good health and CMV-seronegative.

The DNA for the CDR3 is TGTGCCAGCAGCCAGCCTAACAGGGGCAATCAGCCCCAGCATTTT. Amino acids: CASSQPNRGNQPQHF. V is TRBV28 and J is TRBJ1-5, with a tentative D call TRBD1 (6 bases). V lost 6 bases to trimming and J lost 2 bases, with 14 bases between them. The CDR3 extends over 15 amino acids. Germline V gene data show CDR1 as MDHEN and CDR2 as SYDVKM.

CDR3 loop: CASSLGGMDEQFF. The CDR3 region has the DNA TGTGCCAGCAGCTTAGGAGGGATGGATGAGCAGTTCTTC. V is TRBV11-3 and J is TRBJ2-1; the D gene is possibly TRBD2 (5 bases). Trimming took off 1 base at V and 8 bases at J, with 9 bases between the two ends. From germline, CDR1 is SGHNT and CDR2 YENEEA. The CDR3 contains 13 residues.

The V gene is TRBV27, the J gene TRBJ2-7, with D hard to call. Trimming took 1 base from V and 3 from J, leaving 7 bases between them. Germline lookup yields CDR1 MNHEY and CDR2 SMNVEV (reference sequence). This CDR3 comprises 13 residues. The CDR3 region has the DNA TGTGCCAGCAGTTTATTACCGGTCTACGAGCAGTACTTC. As protein: CASSLLPVYEQYF.

This clone occurred a few times. The chain recombines TRBV14 with TRBJ1-6; D gene ambiguous. The CDR3 has 13 residues. Trimming stripped 4 bases from V and 5 bases from J, with 6 bases between. CDR1 SGHDN and CDR2 FVKESK come from the germline V gene. CDR3 DNA: TGTGCCAGCAGCCCGCGGAATAATTCACCCCTCCACTTT. It yields the protein CASSPRNNSPLHF.

V gene TRBV9 combines with J gene TRBJ2-3; 9 bases are a match to TRBD2. The trim removed 6 bases at V and 2 bases at J, leaving 4 bases unmatched. The CDR3 extends over 14 amino acids. CDR1 is SGDLS and CDR2 is YYNGEE in the germline V gene. CDR3 region: CASNSGGPTDTQYF. The CDR3 DNA is TGTGCCAGCAATAGCGGGGGACCCACAGATACGCAGTATTTT.

The genes are TRBV7-8 and TRBJ2-6; D unclear. CDR1 SGHVS and CDR2 FQNEAQ come from the germline V gene. V gave up 1 base and J gave up 0 bases, with 7 bases separating them. The CDR3 loop spans 16 amino acids. Here the CDR3 DNA reads TGTGCCAGCAGCTTAGATGGGCGCTCTGGGGCCAACGTCCTGACTTTC. This sequence encodes CASSLDGRSGANVLTF.

The chain combines TRBV6-4 with TRBJ2-1; 10 nucleotides align to TRBD1. Germline CDR1 and CDR2: MRHNA and SNTAGT. The CDR3 totals 15 residues. V lost 3 bases to trimming and J lost 3 bases; unmatched junction nucleotides: 2. The CDR3 loop is CASSERTGGYNEQFF. DNA for the CDR3: TGTGCCAGCAGTGAGAGGACAGGGGGCTACAATGAGCAGTTCTTC.

This clone was detected once. The chain has TRBV5-1 and TRBJ2-2; 7 positions match TRBD1. Germline CDR1 SGHRS, CDR2 YFSETQ. Germline trimming cut 4 bases from V and 4 bases from J; bases unmatched to any gene: 7. The CDR3 has 15 amino acids. The CDR3 spells CASSPGGTGTGELFF. The CDR3 DNA is TGCGCCAGCAGCCCAGGGGGTACTGGCACCGGGGAGCTGTTTTTT.

The chain couples TRBV27 to TRBJ2-2; no definite D call. V was trimmed by 3 bases and J by 6 bases, leaving 8 bases between them. The CDR3 totals 13 residues. Germline loops: CDR1 MNHEY, CDR2 SMNVEV (reference sequence). The CDR3 bases are TGTGCCAGCAGTTTGAGCGAAGCCGGGGAGCTGTTTTTT. Protein: CASSLSEAGELFF.

V usage is TRBV19 and J usage is TRBJ2-7; TRBD1 agrees at 7 bases. The CDR3 is 14 amino acids. Per germline, CDR1 LNHDA and CDR2 SQIVND (reference sequence). Trimming took 6 bases from V and 2 from J; bases not matched to a gene: 7. CDR3 loop: CASRGQVPPYEQYF. DNA for the CDR3: TGTGCCAGTAGAGGACAGGTCCCGCCCTACGAGCAGTACTTC. Looking up the rest from reference TRBV19 and TRBJ2-7 gives the full variable domain: DGGITQSPKYLFRKEGQNVTLSCEQNLNHDAMYWYRQDPGQGLRLIYYSQIVNDFQKGDIAEGYSVSREKKESFPLTVTSAQKNPTAFYLCASRGQVPPYEQYFGPGTRLTVT.

The rearrangement uses TRBV5-6 and TRBJ1-5; TRBD1 agrees at 9 bases. The germline V gene encodes CDR1 SGHDT and CDR2 YYEEEE. The CDR3 covers 15 residues. After removal of 4 bases from V and 2 bases from J, the junction contained 4 bases not matched to a gene. CDR3 amino acids: CASSRRTGGNQPQHF. Here the CDR3 DNA reads TGTGCCAGCAGCCGGAGGACAGGGGGCAATCAGCCCCAGCATTTT.

V and J are TRBV5-1 and TRBJ2-3; a possible D gene is TRBD1 (6 bases). CDR3 size: 13 residues. V gave up 7 bases and J gave up 3 bases, with 12 bases separating them. Germline V CDR1 and CDR2: SGHRS, YFSETQ. The CDR3 here is CASGKGGTDTQYF. The CDR3 DNA sequence: TGCGCCAGCGGAAAAGGGGGTACAGATACGCAGTATTTT. The whole variable domain, filled in from reference TRBV5-1 and TRBJ2-3, reads KAGVTQTPRYLIKTRGQQVTLSCSPISGHRSVSWYQQTPGQGLQFLFEYFSETQRNKGNFPGRFSGRQFSNSRSEMNVSTLELGDSALYLCASGKGGTDTQYFGPGTRLTVL.

This clone was counted between two and nine times. This chain connects TRBV5-8 to TRBJ1-5; possibly TRBD1 for D (6 bases). Germline CDR1 is SGHTS and CDR2 is YDEGEE. Trimming cost V 0 bases and J 2 bases, with 15 bases left between them. The CDR3 is made up of 17 amino acids. The CDR3 is CASSLEGGNDGNQPQHF. The CDR3 DNA follows: TGTGCCAGCAGCTTGGAGGGGGGGAACGATGGCAATCAGCCCCAGCATTTT.

V is TRBV27 and J is TRBJ2-2; unclear D gene. Between the trimmed V and J ends, which lost 5 bases and 4 bases, there was a span of 11 bases. Germline V gene sequence: CDR1 MNHEY, CDR2 SMNVEV (reference sequence). This CDR3 comprises 14 residues. CDR3 sequence: CASSHGQATGELFF. The CDR3 nucleotides read TGTGCCAGCAGTCATGGGCAGGCCACCGGGGAGCTGTTTTTT.

The J gene is TRBJ1-2, the V gene TRBV5-6; the match to TRBD1 covers 7 bases. CDR3 length: 16 amino acids. The trim removed 3 bases at V and 4 bases at J, leaving 12 bases unmatched. CDR1 is SGHDT and CDR2 is YYEEEE in the germline V gene. The CDR3: CASSSKTGTESYGYTF. Here the CDR3 DNA reads TGTGCCAGCAGCTCCAAAACCGGGACAGAGAGCTATGGCTACACCTTC.

The rearrangement links TRBV28 to TRBJ2-1; D is possibly TRBD2 (5 bases). With 4 bases removed from V and 9 bases from J, the gap between germline ends came to 19 bases. Germline V lookup: CDR1 MDHEN, CDR2 SYDVKM. The CDR3 has 15 amino acids. CDR3 loop: CASSSGFLGRGEQFF. The CDR3 DNA reads as TGTGCCAGCAGTTCCGGTTTTTTAGGTCGGGGTGAGCAGTTCTTC.

This clone was recorded once. This sequence joins TRBV2 and TRBJ1-2; maybe TRBD1 (5 bases). Trimming took 6 bases from V and 2 from J, leaving 10 bases between them. Germline V gives CDR1 SNHLY, CDR2 FYNNEI. The CDR3 length is 13 residues. The CDR3 spells CASSPQGNYGYTF. CDR3 nucleotide sequence: TGTGCCAGCAGCCCCCAGGGAAACTATGGCTACACCTTC.

This clone was counted between two and nine times. The V and J genes are TRBV28 and TRBJ1-2; 9 bases match TRBD1. CDR1 and CDR2 from the germline V gene are MDHEN and SYDVKM. V lost 10 bases and J lost 4; bases outside the gene matches: 4. The CDR3 spans 12 residues. CDR3 region: CAIDRGSYGYTF. CDR3 nucleotide sequence: TGTGCCATAGACAGGGGGTCCTATGGCTACACCTTC.

The chain carries TRBV7-9 and TRBJ2-2, with no clear D. CDR1 and CDR2 (germline): SEHNR, FQNEAQ (reference sequence). The V end was cut by 2 bases, the J end by 3 bases, with 7 bases between. The CDR3 loop spans 14 amino acids. The DNA of the CDR3 is TGTGCCAGCAGCTTACGGAGAGACACCGGGGAGCTGTTTTTT. Protein product: CASSLRRDTGELFF.

The rearrangement links TRBV10-3 to TRBJ1-2, with 10 bases matching TRBD1. The CDR3 sequence is 15 residues long. V shed 7 bases, J shed 4 bases, and the junction held 9 bases outside the gene matches. Per the germline V gene, CDR1 is ENHRY and CDR2 is SYGVKD. CDR3 loop: CAITAPGQGSYGYTF. For the CDR3, the DNA is TGTGCCATCACCGCACCGGGACAGGGGTCCTATGGCTACACCTTC.